A selection of T cell receptor beta chains follows, all from one sample in a study of blood T cell repertoires in COVID-19. This table comes from immunoSEQ multiplex PCR, and its TCRdb copy is limited to in-frame clones, with some not included. Of about 120,000 clones in the sample, around four fifths are singletons; the top ten hold 5.5% to 6%. Sequenced material: peripheral blood. The receptors were gathered from an elderly man with active or convalescent COVID-19. Both conserved end residues are part of each CDR3. The order of the fields is J gene, CDR3 length, V gene, clone size, D gene, CDR3 DNA, CDR3 protein. The D gene is left open where the match is weak. Only part of the rows carry a size: once, few, many, or a class if the clone is expanded.

J: TRBJ2-5; length: 15; V: TRBV7-2; size: NA; D: TRBD2; DNA: TGTGCCAGCAGCTACTTATCGGGGGGGCGAGAGACCCAGTACTTC; CDR3: CASSYLSGGRETQYF
J: TRBJ1-5; length: 14; V: TRBV28; size: NA; D: NA; DNA: TGTGCCAGCAATCTCCAGGGATCAAATCAGCCCCAGCATTTT; CDR3: CASNLQGSNQPQHF
J: TRBJ1-4; length: 15; V: TRBV19; size: few; D: TRBD1; DNA: TGTGCCAGTAGTGGCAACAGGGGGGGTAATGAAAAACTGTTTTTT; CDR3: CASSGNRGGNEKLFF
J: TRBJ1-1; length: 15; V: TRBV9; size: once; D: TRBD1; DNA: TGTGCCAGCAGCAGCCGGGACAGAGCCTACACTGAAGCTTTCTTT; CDR3: CASSSRDRAYTEAFF
J: TRBJ1-2; length: 13; V: TRBV3-1/TRBV3-2; size: NA; D: NA; DNA: TGTGCCAGCAGCCAAGCAGGGAACTATGGCTACACCTTC; CDR3: CASSQAGNYGYTF
J: TRBJ1-2; length: 14; V: TRBV11-3; size: NA; D: NA; DNA: TGTGCCAGCCTAGTCCGGACAGCCCAAGGGGGCTACACCTTC; CDR3: CASLVRTAQGGYTF
J: TRBJ2-7; length: 14; V: TRBV7-2; size: NA; D: NA; DNA: TGTGCCAGCAGCTCTATGGTTTTGTCGTCGTGGCAGTACTTC; CDR3: CASSSMVLSSWQYF
J: TRBJ2-3; length: 15; V: TRBV7-9; size: once; D: TRBD1; DNA: TGTGCCAGCAGCTTAGGGACAGGGACCACAGATACGCAGTATTTT; CDR3: CASSLGTGTTDTQYF
J: TRBJ2-5; length: 13; V: TRBV7-7; size: once; D: TRBD1; DNA: TGTGCTAGCAGCCGCGGACAGGGGGAGACCCAGTACTTC; CDR3: CASSRGQGETQYF
J: TRBJ2-5; length: 14; V: TRBV7-7; size: NA; D: TRBD2; DNA: TGTGCCAGCGCCCGGGGACTAACGGGGGAGACCCAGTACTTC; CDR3: CASARGLTGETQYF
J: TRBJ2-7; length: 16; V: TRBV27; size: once; D: TRBD2; DNA: TGTGCCAGCAGTCCTTTAGCGGGGGGAAAGGGCTACGAGCAGTACTTC; CDR3: CASSPLAGGKGYEQYF
J: TRBJ1-1; length: 15; V: TRBV5-1; size: NA; D: TRBD1; DNA: TGCGCCAGCAGCAGAGCTGGACAGGGAGGTACTGAAGCTTTCTTT; CDR3: CASSRAGQGGTEAFF
J: TRBJ2-3; length: 14; V: TRBV5-6; size: NA; D: NA; DNA: TGTGCCAGCAGCTTGGAAGCGTCGGCAGATACGCAGTATTTT; CDR3: CASSLEASADTQYF
J: TRBJ2-5; length: 17; V: TRBV7-9; size: NA; D: TRBD2; DNA: TGTGCCAGCAGCTTAGTTTTGGCGGGGGGGCCGTCAGAGACCCAGTACTTC; CDR3: CASSLVLAGGPSETQYF
J: TRBJ2-3; length: 15; V: TRBV10-3; size: few; D: TRBD2; DNA: TGTGCCATCAGTCCAACTCTAGCGGACACAGATACGCAGTATTTT; CDR3: CAISPTLADTDTQYF
J: TRBJ2-1; length: 12; V: TRBV7-8; size: NA; D: TRBD2; DNA: TGTGCCAGCAGCCTCAGCGGGGGGGCCGTTTTCTTC; CDR3: CASSLSGGAVFF
J: TRBJ1-1; length: 15; V: TRBV6-2/TRBV6-3; size: NA; D: NA; DNA: TGTGCCAGCAGTCGCGGACAGCATTCAGGGGCTGAAGCTTTCTTT; CDR3: CASSRGQHSGAEAFF
J: TRBJ1-1; length: 13; V: TRBV25-1; size: NA; D: NA; DNA: TGTGCCAGCAGTCCAGGAGGCCTCACTGAAGCTTTCTTT; CDR3: CASSPGGLTEAFF
J: TRBJ2-5; length: 19; V: TRBV7-2; size: NA; D: NA; DNA: TGTGCCAGCAGCTTAGCGGCACGCCTCAGGTTGATGGGCGAAGAGACCCAGTACTTC; CDR3: CASSLAARLRLMGEETQYF
J: TRBJ1-1; length: 13; V: TRBV2; size: NA; D: NA; DNA: TGTGCCAGCGACGAGGGAAGGGACACTGAAGCTTTCTTT; CDR3: CASDEGRDTEAFF
J: TRBJ1-2; length: 13; V: TRBV5-4; size: NA; D: TRBD1; DNA: TGTGCCAGCAGCCAGGGGGATAACTATGGCTACACCTTC; CDR3: CASSQGDNYGYTF
J: TRBJ1-5; length: 12; V: TRBV15; size: once; D: NA; DNA: TGTGCCACCAGCAGGGACAGTCAGCCCCAGCATTTT; CDR3: CATSRDSQPQHF
J: TRBJ1-4; length: 18; V: TRBV4-3; size: NA; D: TRBD1; DNA: TGCGCCAGCAGCCAAGATCTCGGGACAGAGACAACTAATGAAAAACTGTTTTTT; CDR3: CASSQDLGTETTNEKLFF
J: TRBJ1-1; length: 15; V: TRBV27; size: few; D: TRBD1; DNA: TGTGCCAGCAGTTTATGGGGACAGGGGGCCGGGGAAGCTTTCTTT; CDR3: CASSLWGQGAGEAFF
J: TRBJ2-5; length: 16; V: TRBV5-1; size: NA; D: TRBD1; DNA: TGCGCCAGCAGCTTACAGGGGGCAGGGGGCCAAGAGACCCAGTACTTC; CDR3: CASSLQGAGGQETQYF